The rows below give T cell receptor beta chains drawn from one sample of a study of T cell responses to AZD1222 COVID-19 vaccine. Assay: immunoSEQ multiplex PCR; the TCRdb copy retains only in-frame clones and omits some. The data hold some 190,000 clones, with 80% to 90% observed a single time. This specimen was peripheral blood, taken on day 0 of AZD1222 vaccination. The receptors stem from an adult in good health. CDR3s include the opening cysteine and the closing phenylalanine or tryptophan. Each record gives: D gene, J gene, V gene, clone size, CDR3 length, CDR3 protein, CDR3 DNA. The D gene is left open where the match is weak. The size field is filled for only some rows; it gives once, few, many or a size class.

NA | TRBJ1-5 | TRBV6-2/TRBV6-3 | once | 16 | CASSYRREYSNQPQHF | TGTGCCAGCAGTTACCGCAGGGAATATAGCAATCAGCCCCAGCATTTT
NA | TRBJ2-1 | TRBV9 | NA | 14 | CASSPTSSNNEQFF | TGTGCCAGCAGTCCTACTAGCTCAAACAATGAGCAGTTCTTC
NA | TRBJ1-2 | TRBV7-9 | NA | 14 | CASSLPDIAYGYTF | TGTGCCAGCAGCTTACCGGACATAGCCTATGGCTACACCTTC
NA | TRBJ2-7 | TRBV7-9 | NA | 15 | CASSLSTDRSYEQYF | TGTGCCAGCAGCTTGTCCACGGACAGATCCTACGAGCAGTACTTC
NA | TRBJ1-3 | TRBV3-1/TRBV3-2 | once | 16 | CASSHLARYRGNTIYF | TGTGCCAGCAGCCACCTAGCCCGGTACCGTGGAAACACCATATATTTT
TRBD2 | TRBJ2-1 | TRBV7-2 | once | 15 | CASSLSKRGGNEQFF | TGTGCCAGCAGCTTAAGCAAGCGGGGGGGCAATGAGCAGTTCTTC
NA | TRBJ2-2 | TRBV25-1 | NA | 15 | CASSEYLVSTGELFF | TGTGCCAGCAGTGAATATTTGGTTTCCACCGGGGAGCTGTTTTTT
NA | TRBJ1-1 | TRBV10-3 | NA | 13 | CAIRQKSNTEAFF | TGTGCCATCCGACAGAAATCGAACACTGAAGCTTTCTTT
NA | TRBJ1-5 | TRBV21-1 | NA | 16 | CASSPPGQGQNQPQHF | TGTGCCAGCAGCCCCCCTGGTCAGGGTCAAAATCAGCCCCAGCATTTT
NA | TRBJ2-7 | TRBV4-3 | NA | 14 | CASSPEEWSYEQYF | TGCGCCAGCAGCCCGGAGGAATGGTCCTACGAGCAGTACTTC
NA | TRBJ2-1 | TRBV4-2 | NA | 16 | CASSPSMGANNNEQFF | TGTGCCAGCAGCCCATCCATGGGGGCTAATAACAATGAGCAGTTCTTC
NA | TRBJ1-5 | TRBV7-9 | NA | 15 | CASSPRGASNQPQHF | TGTGCCAGCAGCCCTCGGGGGGCGTCCAATCAGCCCCAGCATTTT
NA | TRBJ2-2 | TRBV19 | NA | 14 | CASSIGENTGELFF | TGTGCCAGTAGTATTGGAGAGAACACCGGGGAGCTGTTTTTT
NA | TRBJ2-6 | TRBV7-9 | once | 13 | CASSFSGANVLTF | TGTGCCAGCAGCTTTTCTGGGGCCAACGTCCTGACTTTC
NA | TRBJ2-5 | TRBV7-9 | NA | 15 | CASSLVASGRQTQYF | TGTGCCAGCAGCTTAGTGGCATCGGGCAGGCAGACCCAGTACTTC
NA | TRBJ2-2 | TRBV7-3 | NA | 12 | CASNRGTGELFF | TGTGCCAGTAATAGGGGCACCGGGGAGCTGTTTTTT
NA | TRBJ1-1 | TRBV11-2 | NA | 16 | CASSAGGWDQNTEAFF | TGTGCCAGCAGCGCCGGCGGATGGGACCAAAACACTGAAGCTTTCTTT
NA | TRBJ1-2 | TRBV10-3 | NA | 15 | CAISGAGTSNYGYTF | TGTGCCATCAGTGGGGCAGGGACTTCTAACTATGGCTACACCTTC
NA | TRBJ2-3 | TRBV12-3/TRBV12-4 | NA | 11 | CASSWPDTQYF | TGTGCCAGCAGTTGGCCAGATACGCAGTATTTT
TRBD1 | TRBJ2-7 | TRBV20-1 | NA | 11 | CSAGTGREQYF | TGCAGTGCAGGGACAGGGCGCGAGCAGTACTTC
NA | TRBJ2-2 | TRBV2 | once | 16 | CASSDGDPYYTGELFF | TGTGCCAGCAGTGATGGGGACCCATACTACACCGGGGAGCTGTTTTTT
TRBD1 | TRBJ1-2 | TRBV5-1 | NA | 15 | CASSPRDSTNYGYTF | TGCGCCAGCAGCCCCCGGGACAGTACTAACTATGGCTACACCTTC
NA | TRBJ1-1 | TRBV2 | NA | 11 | CASSEVREAFF | TGTGCCAGCAGTGAAGTCCGTGAAGCTTTCTTT
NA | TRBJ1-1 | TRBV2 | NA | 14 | CASSISQMNTEAFF | TGTGCCAGCAGCATCAGCCAAATGAACACTGAAGCTTTCTTT
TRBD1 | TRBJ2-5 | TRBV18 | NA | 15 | CASSPSTGPQETQYF | TGTGCCAGCTCACCGTCGACAGGGCCCCAAGAGACCCAGTACTTC
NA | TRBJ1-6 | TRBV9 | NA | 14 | CASSVEGHNSPLHF | TGTGCCAGCAGCGTAGAGGGACATAATTCACCCCTCCACTTT
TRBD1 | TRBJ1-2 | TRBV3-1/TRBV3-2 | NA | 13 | CASSPDRDYGYTF | TGTGCCAGCAGCCCGGACAGGGACTATGGCTACACCTTC
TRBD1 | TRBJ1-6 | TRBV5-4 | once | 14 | CASSVKTGVSPLHF | TGTGCCAGCAGCGTAAAGACAGGGGTTTCACCCCTCCACTTT
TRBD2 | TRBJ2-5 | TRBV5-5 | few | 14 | CASRPRRGYETQYF | TGTGCCAGCAGGCCCCGGCGGGGGTATGAGACCCAGTACTTC
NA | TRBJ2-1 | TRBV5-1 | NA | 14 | CASSLELKYNEQFF | TGCGCCAGCAGCTTGGAACTGAAATACAATGAGCAGTTCTTC
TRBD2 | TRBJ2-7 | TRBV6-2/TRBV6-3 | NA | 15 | CASSKSTSGNYEQYF | TGTGCCAGCAGTAAATCGACTAGCGGGAACTACGAGCAGTACTTC
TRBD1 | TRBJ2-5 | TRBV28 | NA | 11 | CASSFEGAMDF | TGTGCCAGCAGTTTTGAGGGGGCAATGGACTTC
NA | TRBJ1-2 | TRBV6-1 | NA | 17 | CASSEASPVEGGYGYTF | TGTGCCAGCAGTGAAGCGAGCCCAGTGGAGGGGGGCTATGGCTACACCTTC
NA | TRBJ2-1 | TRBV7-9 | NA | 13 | CASSSAGYNEQFF | TGTGCCAGCAGCTCCGCAGGGTACAATGAGCAGTTCTTC
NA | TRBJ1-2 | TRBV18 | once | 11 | CASSPSDGYTF | TGTGCCAGCTCACCGAGTGATGGCTACACCTTC
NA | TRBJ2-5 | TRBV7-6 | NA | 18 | CASSPSLGSSGLFGTQYF | TGTGCCAGCAGCCCGTCATTGGGAAGTAGCGGTCTATTCGGGACCCAGTACTTC
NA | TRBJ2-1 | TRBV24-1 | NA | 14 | CATSDLHKGGEQFF | TGTGCCACCAGTGATTTGCACAAAGGAGGTGAGCAGTTCTTC
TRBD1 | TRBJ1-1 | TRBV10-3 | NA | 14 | CAISGTGQNTEAFF | TGTGCCATCAGTGGGACAGGGCAGAACACTGAAGCTTTCTTT
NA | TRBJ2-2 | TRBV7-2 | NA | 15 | CASSQLGGVTGELFF | TGTGCCAGCAGCCAATTAGGGGGGGTCACCGGGGAGCTGTTTTTT
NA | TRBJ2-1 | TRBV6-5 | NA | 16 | CASSYTPDRMNNEQFF | TGTGCCAGCAGTTACACGCCGGACAGAATGAACAATGAGCAGTTCTTC
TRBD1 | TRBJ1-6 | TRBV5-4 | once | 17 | CASSLGNTGGYNSPLHF | TGTGCCAGCAGCTTGGGGAATACAGGGGGGTATAATTCACCCCTCCACTTT